Here is one TCR beta chain with its context. Reverse transcription used roughly 0.45 to 1 ug RNA and random hexamers. TCRdb re-called the immunoSEQ multiplex PCR reads with MiXCR, one entry per CDR3 protein. The sample consists of 130,000 to 150,000 distinct CDR3 sequences, 95% of them appearing once. The data originate from a study of CD8 T cells in Susac syndrome. CDR3 length: 12 amino acids. The V segment lost 7 bases and the J segment 7 bases; nucleotides outside the gene matches: 5. Input material: CD4+ T cells from PBMCs. This TCR was sampled from a human donor with Susac syndrome. This chain uses TRBV12-3 or TRBV12-4 with TRBJ1-2, with 8 nucleotides matching TRBD1. The DNA for the CDR3 is TGTGCCAGCACAGGACAGGGCCTTGGCTACACCTTC. It encodes CASTGQGLGYTF.